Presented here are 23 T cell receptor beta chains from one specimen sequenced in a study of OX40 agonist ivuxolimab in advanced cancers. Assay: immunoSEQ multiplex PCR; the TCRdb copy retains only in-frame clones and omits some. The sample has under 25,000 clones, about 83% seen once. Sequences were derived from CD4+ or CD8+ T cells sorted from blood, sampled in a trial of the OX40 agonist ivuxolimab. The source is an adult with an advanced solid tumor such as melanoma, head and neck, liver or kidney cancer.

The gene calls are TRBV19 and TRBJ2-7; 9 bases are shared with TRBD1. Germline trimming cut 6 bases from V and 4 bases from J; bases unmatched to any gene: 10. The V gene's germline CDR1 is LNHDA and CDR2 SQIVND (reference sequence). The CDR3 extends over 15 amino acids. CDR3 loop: CASSPGTGSVYEQYF. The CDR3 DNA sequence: TGTGCCAGTAGCCCGGGGACAGGGAGTGTTTACGAGCAGTACTTC.

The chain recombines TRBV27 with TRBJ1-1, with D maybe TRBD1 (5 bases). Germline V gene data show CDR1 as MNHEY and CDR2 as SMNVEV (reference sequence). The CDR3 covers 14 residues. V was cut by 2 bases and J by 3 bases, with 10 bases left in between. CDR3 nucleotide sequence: TGTGCCAGCAGTTTAGGGGGGGTGGACACTGAAGCTTTCTTT. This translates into CASSLGGVDTEAFF.

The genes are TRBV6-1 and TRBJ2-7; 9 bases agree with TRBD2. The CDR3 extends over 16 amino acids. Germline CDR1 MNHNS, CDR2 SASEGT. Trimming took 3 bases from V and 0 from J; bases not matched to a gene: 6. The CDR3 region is CASSEASGASSYEQYF. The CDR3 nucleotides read TGTGCCAGCAGTGAGGCTAGCGGGGCGAGCTCCTACGAGCAGTACTTC.

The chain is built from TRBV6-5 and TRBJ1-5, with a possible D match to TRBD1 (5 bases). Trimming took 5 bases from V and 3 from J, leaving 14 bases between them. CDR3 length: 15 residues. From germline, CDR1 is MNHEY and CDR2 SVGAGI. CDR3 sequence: CASSQDRDLNQPQHF. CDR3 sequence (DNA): TGTGCCAGCAGTCAAGACCGGGACCTCAATCAGCCCCAGCATTTT.

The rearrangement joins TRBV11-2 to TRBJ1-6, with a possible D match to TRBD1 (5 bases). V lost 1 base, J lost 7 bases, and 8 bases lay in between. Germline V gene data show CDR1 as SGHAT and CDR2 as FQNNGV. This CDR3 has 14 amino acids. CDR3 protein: CASSLARDNSPLHF. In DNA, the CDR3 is TGTGCCAGCAGCTTAGCGCGGGACAATTCACCCCTCCACTTT. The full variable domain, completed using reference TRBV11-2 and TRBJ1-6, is EAGVAQSPRYKIIEKRQSVAFWCNPISGHATLYWYQQILGQGPKLLIQFQNNGVVDDSQLPKDRFSAERLKGVDSTLKIQPAKLEDSAVYLCASSLARDNSPLHFGNGTRLTVT.

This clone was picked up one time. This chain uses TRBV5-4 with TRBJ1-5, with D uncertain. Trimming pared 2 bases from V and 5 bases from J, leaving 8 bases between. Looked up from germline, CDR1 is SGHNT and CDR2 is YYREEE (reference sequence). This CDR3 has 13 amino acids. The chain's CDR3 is CASSFEGYQPQHF. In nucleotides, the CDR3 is TGTGCCAGCAGCTTTGAGGGATATCAGCCCCAGCATTTT.

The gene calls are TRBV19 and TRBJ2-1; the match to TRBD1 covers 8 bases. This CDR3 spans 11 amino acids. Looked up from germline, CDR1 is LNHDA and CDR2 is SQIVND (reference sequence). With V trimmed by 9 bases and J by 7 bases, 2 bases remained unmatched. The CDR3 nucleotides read TGTGCCAGCCACAGGGGGAATGAGCAGTTCTTC. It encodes CASHRGNEQFF. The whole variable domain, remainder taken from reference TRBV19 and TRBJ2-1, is DGGITQSPKYLFRKEGQNVTLSCEQNLNHDAMYWYRQDPGQGLRLIYYSQIVNDFQKGDIAEGYSVSREKKESFPLTVTSAQKNPTAFYLCASHRGNEQFFGPGTRLTVL.

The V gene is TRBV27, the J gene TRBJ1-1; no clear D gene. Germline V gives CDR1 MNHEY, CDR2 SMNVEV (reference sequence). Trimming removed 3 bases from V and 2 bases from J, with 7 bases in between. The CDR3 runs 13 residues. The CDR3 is CASSFRANTEAFF. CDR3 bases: TGTGCCAGCAGTTTCAGAGCTAACACTGAAGCTTTCTTT.

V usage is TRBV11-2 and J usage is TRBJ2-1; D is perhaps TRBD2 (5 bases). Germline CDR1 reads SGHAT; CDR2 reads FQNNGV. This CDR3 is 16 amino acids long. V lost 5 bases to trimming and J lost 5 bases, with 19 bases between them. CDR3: CASSPDYVFGNNEQFF. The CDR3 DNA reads TGTGCCAGCAGCCCTGACTACGTCTTTGGGAACAATGAGCAGTTCTTC. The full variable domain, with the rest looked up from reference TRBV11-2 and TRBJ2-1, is EAGVAQSPRYKIIEKRQSVAFWCNPISGHATLYWYQQILGQGPKLLIQFQNNGVVDDSQLPKDRFSAERLKGVDSTLKIQPAKLEDSAVYLCASSPDYVFGNNEQFFGPGTRLTVL.

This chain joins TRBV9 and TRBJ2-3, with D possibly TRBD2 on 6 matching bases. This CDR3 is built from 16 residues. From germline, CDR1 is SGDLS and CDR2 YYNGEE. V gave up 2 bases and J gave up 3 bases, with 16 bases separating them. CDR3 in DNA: TGTGCCAGCAGCGTCAGAGGCGGGGATAAAACAGATACGCAGTATTTT. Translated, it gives CASSVRGGDKTDTQYF.

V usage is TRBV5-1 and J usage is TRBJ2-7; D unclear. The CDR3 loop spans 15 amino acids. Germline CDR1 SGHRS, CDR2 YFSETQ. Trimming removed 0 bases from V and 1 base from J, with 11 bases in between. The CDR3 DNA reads TGCGCCAGCAGCTTGGTTGGCGGCCAGTCCTACGAGCAGTACTTC. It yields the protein CASSLVGGQSYEQYF.

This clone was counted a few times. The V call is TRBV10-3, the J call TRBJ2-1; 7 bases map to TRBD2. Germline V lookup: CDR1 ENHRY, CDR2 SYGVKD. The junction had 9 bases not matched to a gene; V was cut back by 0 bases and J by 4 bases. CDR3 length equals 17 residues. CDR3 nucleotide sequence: TGTGCCATCAGTGAGTCTCAGCGACTAGCCGGATACAATGAGCAGTTCTTC. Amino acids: CAISESQRLAGYNEQFF.

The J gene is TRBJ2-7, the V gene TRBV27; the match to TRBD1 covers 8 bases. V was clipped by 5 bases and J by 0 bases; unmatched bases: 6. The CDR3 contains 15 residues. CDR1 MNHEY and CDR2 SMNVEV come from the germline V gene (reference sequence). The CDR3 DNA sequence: TGTGCCAGCAGTCCCAGGACAGGGAGCTCCTACGAGCAGTACTTC. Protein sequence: CASSPRTGSSYEQYF.

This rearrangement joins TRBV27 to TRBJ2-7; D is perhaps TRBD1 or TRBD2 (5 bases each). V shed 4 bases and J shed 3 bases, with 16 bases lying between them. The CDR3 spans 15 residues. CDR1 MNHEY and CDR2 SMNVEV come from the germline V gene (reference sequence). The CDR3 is CASSYRGHSFYEQYF. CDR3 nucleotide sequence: TGTGCCAGCAGTTATCGGGGCCACTCTTTCTACGAGCAGTACTTC.

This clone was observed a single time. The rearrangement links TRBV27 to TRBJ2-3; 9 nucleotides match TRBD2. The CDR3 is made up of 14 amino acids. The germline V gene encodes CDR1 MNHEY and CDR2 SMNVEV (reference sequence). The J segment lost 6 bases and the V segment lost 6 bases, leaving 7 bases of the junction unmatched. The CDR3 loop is CASRGLADLDTQYF. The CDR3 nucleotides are TGTGCCAGCAGGGGACTAGCTGATTTGGATACGCAGTATTTT.

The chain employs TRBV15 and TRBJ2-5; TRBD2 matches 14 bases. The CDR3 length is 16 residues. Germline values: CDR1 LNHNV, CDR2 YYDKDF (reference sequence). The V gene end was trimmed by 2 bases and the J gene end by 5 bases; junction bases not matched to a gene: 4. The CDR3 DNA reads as TGTGCCACCAGCAGATCGGGACTAGCGGGGGTTGAGACCCAGTACTTC. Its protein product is CATSRSGLAGVETQYF.

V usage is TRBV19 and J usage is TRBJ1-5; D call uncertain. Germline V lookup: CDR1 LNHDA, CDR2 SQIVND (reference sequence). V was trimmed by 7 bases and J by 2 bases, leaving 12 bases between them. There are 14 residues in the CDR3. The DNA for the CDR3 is TGTGCCAGTACCCCCTTCGGGGGCAATCAGCCCCAGCATTTT. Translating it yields CASTPFGGNQPQHF.

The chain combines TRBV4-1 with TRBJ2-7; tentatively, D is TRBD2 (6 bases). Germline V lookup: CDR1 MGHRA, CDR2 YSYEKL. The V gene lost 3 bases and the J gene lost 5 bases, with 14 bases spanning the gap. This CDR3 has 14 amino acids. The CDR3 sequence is CASSQGGAWDEQYF. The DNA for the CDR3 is TGCGCCAGCAGCCAGGGGGGAGCCTGGGACGAGCAGTACTTC.

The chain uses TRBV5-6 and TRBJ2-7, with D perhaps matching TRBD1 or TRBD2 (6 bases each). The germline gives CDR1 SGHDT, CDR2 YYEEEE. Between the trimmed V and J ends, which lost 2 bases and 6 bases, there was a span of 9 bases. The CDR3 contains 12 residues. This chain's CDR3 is CASSLGGSEQYF. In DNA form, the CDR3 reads TGTGCCAGCAGCTTAGGGGGGAGCGAGCAGTACTTC. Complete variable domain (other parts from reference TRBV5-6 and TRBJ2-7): DAGVTQSPTHLIKTRGQQVTLRCSPKSGHDTVSWYQQALGQGPQFIFQYYEEEERQRGNFPDRFSGHQFPNYSSELNVNALLLGDSALYLCASSLGGSEQYFGPGTRLTVT.

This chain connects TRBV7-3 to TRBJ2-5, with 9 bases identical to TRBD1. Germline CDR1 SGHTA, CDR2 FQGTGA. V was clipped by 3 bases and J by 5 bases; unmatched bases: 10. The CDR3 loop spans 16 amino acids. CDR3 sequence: CASSFQGTGPGETQYF. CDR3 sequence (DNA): TGTGCCAGCAGCTTCCAAGGGACAGGGCCAGGGGAGACCCAGTACTTC.

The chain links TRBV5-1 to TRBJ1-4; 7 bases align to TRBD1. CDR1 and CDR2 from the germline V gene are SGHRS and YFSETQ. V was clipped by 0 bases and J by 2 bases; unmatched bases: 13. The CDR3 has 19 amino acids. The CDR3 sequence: CASSLALTGSAGTNEKLFF. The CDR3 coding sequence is TGCGCCAGCAGCTTGGCCTTGACAGGGTCTGCTGGTACTAATGAAAAACTGTTTTTT.

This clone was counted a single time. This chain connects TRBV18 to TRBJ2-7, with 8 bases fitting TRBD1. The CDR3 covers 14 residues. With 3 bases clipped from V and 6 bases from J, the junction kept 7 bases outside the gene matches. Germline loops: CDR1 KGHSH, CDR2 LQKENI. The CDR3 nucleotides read TGTGCCAGCTCACCGTCGCGAGGACAGGGCGAGCAGTACTTC. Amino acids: CASSPSRGQGEQYF.

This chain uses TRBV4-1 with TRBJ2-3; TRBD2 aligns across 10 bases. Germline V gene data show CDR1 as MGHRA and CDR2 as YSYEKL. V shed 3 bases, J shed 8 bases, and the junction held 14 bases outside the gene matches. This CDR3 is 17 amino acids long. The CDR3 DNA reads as TGCGCCAGCAGCCACCTGGCCCAGCGGGGGGGTTATGCTACGCAGTATTTT. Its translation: CASSHLAQRGGYATQYF.